The subject of this entry is one T cell receptor (beta chain). This clonotype was counted a few times. The target of this receptor is not known. Base qualities are not recorded, but no much larger clone differs from it by a single base. TCR beta CDR3 regions were amplified from RNA transcripts. For the first round of RT-PCR on the TCR CDR3, the HTBI primer set was used together with the Qiagen OneStep RT-PCR kit. The libraries were constructed in a second round of multiplex PCR and then size-selected and purified. Libraries were sequenced paired-end with 100 bp reads on an Illumina HiSeq2000. In the source study's methods: SOAPnuke was used to process the raw data, removing reads that contained adapters or uncalled bases, had a mean Phred below 15, or lacked an exact match to the constant primer or identifier. COPE v1.2.5 was used to merge high-quality paired reads, and clonotypes were defined as unique nucleotide sequences. MiTCR v1.1 was used to align clonotypes to the IMGT TRBV, TRBD and TRBJ reference segments. The analysis included only V-J combinations with a frequency above 0.0001, which together covered approximately 99% of the repertoires. The TCS score was defined as the ratio of F50 (clonal expansion) to E x V (chaos), calculated using BLOSUM62-based TCRdist between CDR3 peptides within each V-J. Welch's t-statistics and random forest reduced around 550 V-J features to roughly 13, which were used in a naive Bayes classifier (R e1071). TCRdb ran its own pipeline on the public reads, namely fastp trimming at Q25 and MiXCR clone calling, and kept in-frame beta chains. Identical CDR3 protein sequences are pooled into one entry, listed with their most common genes and DNA. The V and J calls, along with clone size, are taken from TCRdb and not from the paper's own processing. Counted in this sample were about 640,000 distinct CDR3 sequences; around 21% of them appeared once. Roughly a third of the sample comes from the top ten.

In the ophthalmopathy patients, disease was moderately to severely active, with a Clinical Activity Score of 3 or more, a NOSPECS grade of 4 or more, and a duration of less than 3 months. Exclusion was applied to patients with uncontrolled infections, other autoimmune diseases, pregnancy or lactation. Diagnoses were based on clinical symptoms, serum thyroxine and TRAb, thyroid ultrasound and orbital computed tomography. Ficoll-Paque density gradient centrifugation was used to isolate PBMCs from under 11 ml of fresh peripheral blood. Trizol reagent was used to extract total RNA, and RNA quality was then checked on an Agilent 2100 Bioanalyzer. The record originates from a study of T cells in Graves' hyperthyroidism and ophthalmopathy (dated by TCRdb to 2018 to 2020). A note on the overall study: Peripheral blood was collected at initial diagnosis, before any treatment. To identify TCR V-J signatures that set the groups apart, the researchers used a discovery cohort of about a hundred patients, made up of roughly 40 with Graves' ophthalmopathy and 55 to 65 with stable Graves' hyperthyroidism. An independent validation cohort of about 20 hyperthyroidism patients and 17 patients who later progressed to ophthalmopathy tested prospective prediction of ophthalmopathy. The roughly 100 discovery patients were divided at random into training and test sets in a 7:3 ratio. Thyroid tissue and blood T-cell repertoires from roughly six Graves' hyperthyroidism patients were also compared in the study. After sampling, hyperthyroidism patients received methimazole starting at 30 mg daily, and ophthalmopathy patients received high-dose intravenous methylprednisolone. The paper reports TCR Vbeta CDR3 sequencing of approximately 130 peripheral blood samples: under 45 ophthalmopathy, around 80 hyperthyroidism and approximately 17 progressor patients.

Findings and caveats that apply to the study as a whole: A model built on a 13 V-J signature distinguished ophthalmopathy from stable hyperthyroidism, reaching 87.88% sensitivity and 81% to 83% specificity in cross-validation and 80%/75% in testing. During validation, the model predicted progression to ophthalmopathy a median of around 6 months ahead of onset, with around 65% sensitivity and roughly 72% specificity. Most expanded thyroid clonotypes (frequency above 0.001) were also detected in blood, suggesting blood repertoires may reflect thyroid immune responses. Sample size was not statistically predetermined, and investigators were not blinded to group allocation.

From the cysteine through the phenylalanine, the CDR3 covers 15 amino acids. Only CDR3 DNA is held: 45 bases, read in frame from base 1. Trimmed from V: 0 bases; trimmed from J: 4 bases; junction bases lacking a gene match: 5. Via the germline V gene (reference sequence), CDR1 is DFQATT and CDR2 SNEGSKA. The sample was blood. The receptor comes from a man aged 25-45 years with Graves' ophthalmopathy. The chain employs TRBV20-1 and TRBJ2-7, with 11 middle bases fitting TRBD2. The CDR3 protein sequence reads: CSARDRLAGTYEQYF. In nucleotides, the sequence is TGCAGTGCTAGAGATCGACTAGCGGGAACTTACGAGCAGTACTTC.